The 22 T cell receptor beta chains in this list originate from one sample, sequenced in a study of breast tumors, draining lymph nodes, adjacent tissues. TCRdb called the multiplex PCR reads again in MiXCR, with one record for every CDR3 protein. The profile shows 80,000 to 130,000 distinct CDR3 sequences, over 20% of them singletons. Axillary draining lymph nodes of breast cancer patients supplied the node samples. The sequencing input was axillary lymph node tissue. The receptor set was obtained from a female donor with breast cancer. Some clones in this sample may be carry-over from other donors' samples.

This clonotype has ten or more counts. This rearrangement joins TRBV30 to TRBJ2-5; 8 nucleotides agree with TRBD2. Unmatched junction bases numbered 7, after V lost 2 bases and J lost 2 bases. The CDR3 runs 15 residues. CDR1 GTSNPN and CDR2 SVGIG come from the germline V gene (reference sequence). The CDR3 loop reads CAWSRGGLVQETQYF. The CDR3, as DNA: TGTGCCTGGAGTAGAGGGGGACTAGTACAAGAGACCCAGTACTTC.

Ten or more counts support this clonotype. The J gene is TRBJ1-5, the V gene TRBV10-1, with unresolved D. This CDR3 region has 16 residues. V lost 6 bases, J lost 0 bases, and 15 bases lay in between. Germline CDR1 WNHNN, CDR2 SYGVQD (reference sequence). CDR3 protein: CASRRSDNYSNQPQHF. In DNA form, the CDR3 reads TGCGCCAGCAGGAGGAGCGACAACTATAGCAATCAGCCCCAGCATTTT.

Of note for this clonotype: A junction end diverges from the germline sequence, so it may reflect a read error. V and J are TRBV10-3 and TRBJ1-1; D remains unclear. From germline, CDR1 is ENHRY and CDR2 SYGVKD. This CDR3 is built from 13 residues. The CDR3 nucleotides read TGTGCCATCACTGAGACGGAGAACACTGAAGCTTTCTTT. Amino acids: CAITETENTEAFF.

This clonotype was counted many times. This rearrangement joins TRBV5-1 to TRBJ2-2, with 7 positions matching TRBD1. The CDR3 sequence is 16 residues long. V lost 1 base to trimming and J lost 4 bases; unmatched junction nucleotides: 7. CDR1 is SGHRS, CDR2 YFSETQ, per germline. The chain's CDR3 is CASSLSGGSSTGELFF. The CDR3 DNA reads as TGCGCCAGCAGCTTGTCAGGGGGTTCAAGCACCGGGGAGCTGTTTTTT.

V is TRBV19 and J is TRBJ2-3; D perhaps matches TRBD1 (6 bases). Trimming left V 5 bases short and J 1 base short, with 13 bases between. CDR1 and CDR2 from the germline V gene are LNHDA and SQIVND (reference sequence). This CDR3 spans 15 amino acids. The chain's CDR3 is CASSVGQTGTDTQYF. CDR3 in DNA: TGTGCCAGTAGTGTCGGACAGACCGGCACAGATACGCAGTATTTT.

In this sample, this clonotype turned up many times. This chain connects TRBV11-2 to TRBJ1-5, with no clear D. The CDR3 is 13 residues long. Germline lookup yields CDR1 SGHAT and CDR2 FQNNGV. Between the trimmed V and J ends, which lost 3 bases and 6 bases, there was a span of 9 bases. As DNA, the CDR3 is TGTGCCAGCAGCTTGACCCAGTCTCAGCCCCAGCATTTT. This gives the protein CASSLTQSQPQHF.

As concerns this clonotype: This could be a read error, since a much larger clone is one nucleotide away. The rearrangement joins TRBV14 to TRBJ2-1, with D perhaps matching TRBD1 (6 bases). CDR1 is SGHDN and CDR2 is FVKESK in the germline V gene. CDR3 length equals 15 residues. V lost 4 bases and J 1 base, leaving 11 bases between the germline ends. The CDR3: CASSRGRGSYNEQFF. CDR3 DNA: TGTGCCAGCAGCCGAGGCAGGGGTTCCTACAATGAGCAGTTCTTC.

The gene calls are TRBV6-5 and TRBJ2-1; the D is unclear. The CDR3 totals 14 residues. CDR1 and CDR2 (germline): MNHEY, SVGAGI. V lost 4 bases, J lost 8 bases, and 15 bases lay in between. The CDR3: CASSSPFGIHEQFF. The CDR3 DNA reads TGTGCCAGCAGTTCCCCGTTTGGGATCCATGAGCAGTTCTTC.

This clonotype was seen many times. The CDR3 loop is CSVTTGTGSGYTF. CDR3 nucleotide sequence: TGCAGCGTTACCACCGGGACAGGGTCTGGCTACACCTTC. The chain has TRBV29-1 and TRBJ1-2; 9 positions agree with TRBD1. The CDR3 totals 13 residues. V was clipped by 5 bases and J by 7 bases; unmatched bases: 8. Germline assignment: CDR1 SQVTM and CDR2 ANQGSEA.

The sample holds many counts of this clonotype. The rearrangement joins TRBV7-9 to TRBJ2-5, with TRBD1 identical over 10 bases. With 5 bases clipped from V and 5 bases from J, the junction kept 11 bases outside the gene matches. The CDR3 sequence is 16 residues long. Germline CDR1 reads SEHNR; CDR2 reads FQNEAQ (reference sequence). CDR3 amino acids: CASSGAGQGVWETQYF. DNA for the CDR3: TGTGCCAGCAGCGGAGCCGGACAGGGGGTTTGGGAGACCCAGTACTTC. The full variable domain, its missing parts supplied by reference TRBV7-9 and TRBJ2-5, is DTGVSQNPRHKITKRGQNVTFRCDPISEHNRLYWYRQTLGQGPEFLTYFQNEAQLEKSRLLSDRFSAERPKGSFSTLEIQRTEQGDSAMYLCASSGAGQGVWETQYFGPGTRLLVL.

The sample holds many counts of this clonotype. The chain links TRBV20-1 to TRBJ2-2, with D perhaps matching TRBD2 (5 bases). This CDR3 comprises 13 residues. V was shortened by 0 bases and J by 5 bases, with 7 bases between the two germline ends. Germline CDR1 reads DFQATT; CDR2 reads SNEGSKA (reference sequence). The CDR3 loop reads CSARDPGTGELFF. Here the CDR3 DNA reads TGCAGTGCTAGAGACCCGGGGACCGGGGAGCTGTTTTTT.

This clonotype was detected ten times or more. This rearrangement joins TRBV5-1 to TRBJ2-5; TRBD2 matches 8 bases. Trimming removed 0 bases from V and 4 bases from J; junction bases left unmatched: 8. CDR3 length equals 16 residues. Germline CDR1 reads SGHRS; CDR2 reads YFSETQ. The CDR3 region is CASSLELAGGRETQYF. The CDR3 DNA sequence: TGCGCCAGCAGCTTGGAGCTCGCGGGGGGACGAGAGACCCAGTACTTC.

This clonotype has at least ten counts. This chain uses TRBV19 with TRBJ2-7; TRBD1 matches 7 bases. Per germline, CDR1 LNHDA and CDR2 SQIVND (reference sequence). With 5 bases clipped from V and 0 bases from J, the junction kept 10 bases outside the gene matches. The CDR3 is 16 residues long. CDR3 region: CASSPSPTGTSYEQYF. The CDR3 bases are TGTGCCAGTAGTCCCTCACCGACAGGGACCTCCTACGAGCAGTACTTC.

This clonotype was seen a single time. A much larger clone differs by one base, so this may be a read error. The chain has TRBV18 and TRBJ2-5; D unresolved. This CDR3 is built from 14 residues. The V gene's germline CDR1 is KGHSH and CDR2 LQKENI. CDR3 in DNA: TGTGCCAGCTTACCACCGTCCAACCAAGAGACCCAGTACTTC. Protein product: CASLPPSNQETQYF.

This clonotype was counted many times. The CDR3 DNA reads TGTGCCAGCTCATCGACAGGGAGGAACTATGGCTACACCTTC. Translation gives CASSSTGRNYGYTF. This chain links TRBV18 with TRBJ1-2; 7 positions match TRBD1. Germline V lookup: CDR1 KGHSH, CDR2 LQKENI. The CDR3 is 14 residues long. V lost 5 bases and J lost 2; bases outside the gene matches: 5.

This clonotype was counted ten times or more. J is TRBJ2-1 and V is TRBV6-5, with D unresolved. Germline-derived CDR1 and CDR2 are MNHEY and SVGAGI. With 7 bases removed from V and 1 base from J, the gap between germline ends came to 11 bases. The CDR3 is 14 residues long. The CDR3 nucleotides read TGTGCCAGCAAAAACCCCGGATCCTACAATGAGCAGTTCTTC. This translates into CASKNPGSYNEQFF.

This clonotype was recorded many times. This sequence joins TRBV2 and TRBJ2-7; 8 bases fit TRBD1. V shed 1 base and J 5 bases; nucleotides not matched to a gene: 7. Germline V gene data show CDR1 as SNHLY and CDR2 as FYNNEI. The CDR3 is 15 amino acids. CDR3 in DNA: TGTGCCAGCAGTGAAGGCACAGGGGGTATCCACGAGCAGTACTTC. It translates to CASSEGTGGIHEQYF.

This clonotype came up many times. The chain joins TRBV4-1 to TRBJ1-2; D is ambiguous. CDR3 length equals 14 residues. The germline V gene has CDR1 MGHRA and CDR2 YSYEKL. Deletions cut 1 base from V and 4 bases from J, with 10 bases between. The CDR3 region has the DNA TGCGCCAGCAGCCAAGGGTTTAGTGGCTATGGCTACACCTTC. Amino acids: CASSQGFSGYGYTF.

The chain uses TRBV6-1 and TRBJ2-1; 13 bases are shared with TRBD2. CDR1 is MNHNS, CDR2 SASEGT, per germline. V dropped 8 bases and J dropped 0; count of bases not matched to a gene: 7. The CDR3 spans 17 residues. CDR3 DNA sequence: TGTGCCAGCTCCGGGACTAGCGGGGCGAGCTCCTACAATGAGCAGTTCTTC. Protein: CASSGTSGASSYNEQFF.

This clonotype came up many times. The conserved closing phenylalanine or tryptophan is absent in this CDR3, likely reflecting a read error. This chain connects TRBV20-1 to TRBJ2-7; possibly TRBD1 for D (5 bases). V lost 6 bases, J lost 0 bases, and 15 bases lay in between. CDR3 size: 14 residues. From germline, CDR1 is DFQATT and CDR2 SNEGSKA (reference sequence). The CDR3 DNA reads as TGCAGTGCGAATCATGGACACCGCTCCTACGAGCAGTACCTC. It encodes CSANHGHRSYEQYL.

There are many counts of this clonotype. The rearrangement joins TRBV7-6 to TRBJ2-7, with TRBD2 matching over 8 bases. From germline, CDR1 is SGHVS and CDR2 FNYEAQ. The CDR3 runs 14 residues. Trimming at V came to 4 bases and at J to 1 base, leaving 3 bases not matched to a gene. The CDR3 region is CASSWGLESYEQYF. DNA of the CDR3: TGTGCCAGCAGCTGGGGACTAGAATCCTACGAGCAGTACTTC.

Regarding this clonotype: This could be a read error, since a much larger clone is one nucleotide away. The chain uses TRBV6-5 and TRBJ2-2; D gene unclear. Germline V gives CDR1 MNHEY, CDR2 SVGAGI. This CDR3 is built from 14 residues. The CDR3 coding sequence is TGTGCCAGCAGCTACGGTCCTAACACCAGGGAGCTGTTTTTT. This encodes CASSYGPNTRELFF.